This T cell receptor beta chain was recorded in a study of CD8 T cells in ankylosing spondylitis. With 7 bases removed from V and 1 base from J, the gap between germline ends came to 19 bases. CDR3 length: 16 residues. Study results and limitations: Clones linked with disease were CD8+ and fairly uncommon in the peripheral blood. Some of the motif variants had earlier been found in reactive arthritis patients' fluid and blood.

The authors made TCR beta libraries by quantitative 5'-RACE with molecular barcodes. TCRdb analysed the 5' RACE reads with MiXCR anew, one entry per CDR3 protein. The sample carries a few hundred thousand distinct CDR3 sequences, roughly a quarter recorded once. This clonotype occurred a few times. Its antigen remains unknown. V gene TRBV12-3 or TRBV12-4 combines with J gene TRBJ1-2; D is undetermined. The sequencing input was blood, either unsorted or a sorted T cell fraction (not recorded which). This sequence was found in a male donor with ankylosing spondylitis or in good health (not recorded which). The CDR3 DNA sequence: TGTGCCAGCAACCCGGCACAGACTCTACTTAACTATGGCTACACCTTC. This codes for CASNPAQTLLNYGYTF.